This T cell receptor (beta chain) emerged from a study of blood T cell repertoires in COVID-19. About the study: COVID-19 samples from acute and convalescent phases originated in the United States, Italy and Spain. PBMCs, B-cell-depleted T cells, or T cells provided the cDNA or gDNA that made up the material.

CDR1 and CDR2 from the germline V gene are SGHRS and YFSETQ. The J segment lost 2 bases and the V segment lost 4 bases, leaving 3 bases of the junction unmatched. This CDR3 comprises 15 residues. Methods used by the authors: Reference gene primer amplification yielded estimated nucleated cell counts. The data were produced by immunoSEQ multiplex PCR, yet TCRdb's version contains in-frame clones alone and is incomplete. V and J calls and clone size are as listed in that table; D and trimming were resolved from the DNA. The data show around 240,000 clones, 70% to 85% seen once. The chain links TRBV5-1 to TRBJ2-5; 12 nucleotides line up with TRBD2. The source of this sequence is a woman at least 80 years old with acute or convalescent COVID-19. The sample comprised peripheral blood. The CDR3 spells CASSPLAGGQETQYF. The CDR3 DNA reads TGCGCCAGCAGCCCCCTAGCGGGAGGGCAAGAGACCCAGTACTTC.